This T cell receptor (beta chain) was found in a study of shared clonotypes between healthy human individuals. From CD4+ cells came CD45RA+ naive and CD45RA-negative memory subsets. Study-level findings and limits: Generally, naive subsets came out with larger estimated richness than memory subsets.

The V gene lost 6 bases and the J gene lost 11 bases, with 17 bases spanning the gap. Germline-derived CDR1 and CDR2 are SGHTA and FQGTGA. This CDR3 has 13 residues. With respect to this clone: Its antigen remains unidentified.

For sorted subsets, roughly 210 ng DNA per replicate equaled 30,000 or so T cell genomes. Method: immunoSEQ multiplex PCR; TCRdb's copy keeps in-frame clones and lacks some. This repertoire shows around 980,000 clones, 75% to 85% found once; its top ten account for 0.5% to 0.65%. The V call is TRBV7-3, the J call TRBJ2-1; perhaps TRBD2 as D (6 bases). This clonotype was sampled from a man between 18 and 29 years old in good health. Some clones in this sample may be carry-over from other donors' samples. The specimen sequenced was memory CD4+ T cells from PBMCs. Documented subset: CD45RA-negative fraction. The CDR3 DNA is TGTGCCAGCAGTTTACCCCCTAGCGAGAAGCAGTTCTTC. Amino acid sequence: CASSLPPSEKQFF.